Below, one T cell receptor beta chain is given with its context. There are many counts of this clonotype. No antigen is known for it. Nothing much larger sits one base from this clone, and base qualities are not available. Sequencing instrument: Illumina HiSeq 2500. TCR beta libraries were prepared by quantitative 5'-RACE with molecular barcodes. The authors processed their data as follows. To identify disease-linked TCR variants, a new computational method was used, one built on a probabilistic model of VDJ rearrangement. TCRdb redid the processing of the public reads, applying fastp at Q25 and MiXCR, and retained in-frame beta chains. Rows are unified per CDR3 protein, each entry keeping the most common DNA and genes. The V and J calls shown here were made by TCRdb, not taken from the authors' results. The sample has approximately 250,000 distinct CDR3 sequences on record, about 10% of them singletons. The ten largest clones represent less than 3% of the sample.

The sample belongs to a study of CD8 T cells in ankylosing spondylitis (dated by TCRdb to between 2016 and 2019). Some background on the complete study: To find TCR variants linked to disease, the study profiled T cell receptor beta repertoires in ankylosing spondylitis patients and healthy donors. The full study cohort comprised approximately 23 ankylosing spondylitis patients and roughly 100 healthy donors. Peripheral blood was sampled, and synovial fluid was also collected from ankylosing spondylitis patients. The investigation overall reported the following: A TCR beta motif made up of under ten highly homologous amino acid variants appeared to be characteristic of blood from ankylosing spondylitis patients. According to the report, matched synovial fluid samples from ankylosing spondylitis patients were significantly enriched for the disease-linked clones. Some TCR beta motif variants had previously been reported in synovial fluid and blood of reactive arthritis patients, which suggested common disease-initiation mechanisms. The disease-linked clones showed a CD8+ phenotype and occurred at relatively low frequencies in peripheral blood.

Including the terminal cysteine and phenylalanine, the CDR3 comprises 15 residues. The only DNA kept is the CDR3, 45 bases in frame from the first base. Relative to germline, V is 2 bases shorter and J is 7 bases shorter, with 16 bases between their ends. The germline V gene provides CDR1 SGHRS and CDR2 YFSETQ. The sample taken for sequencing was blood, either unsorted or a sorted T cell fraction (not recorded which). The rearranged segments are TRBV5-1 and TRBJ2-1; the D gene assignment is perhaps TRBD1 or TRBD2, with each matching 6 bases. The TCR sequence derives from a male donor with ankylosing spondylitis or in good health (not recorded which). The DNA is as follows: TGCGCCAGCAGCTTAGGAGGGGGGAAGGAAAATGAGCAGTTCTTC. This sequence encodes CASSLGGGKENEQFF.